The clone carrying this TCR beta chain was found once. The sample is drawn from a study of control samples from healthy donors and cancer patients. The V gene's germline CDR1 is MNHEY and CDR2 SMNVEV (reference sequence). CDR3 length equals 15 residues. The V and J ends lost 6 bases and 5 bases, in that order; junction bases with no gene match: 4. The data were produced by immunoSEQ multiplex PCR, yet TCRdb's version contains in-frame clones alone and is incomplete. The profile shows about 130,000 clones, roughly 84% of them singletons. The chain joins TRBV27 to TRBJ2-1; 13 bases are shared with TRBD2. The sample consisted of blood. This sequence was found in a man aged 45-65 years in good health. The CDR3 DNA follows: TGTGCCAGCAGATATGGGACTAGCGGGAACAATGAGCAGTTCTTC. Translation: CASRYGTSGNNEQFF.